This T cell receptor (beta chain) was recovered during a study of monozygotic twins with inflammatory bowel disease. Whole-study results and caveats: TCRbeta diversity (inverse Simpson) was lower in IBD patients than in healthy co-twins.

Concerning this clonotype: Its specificity is not known.

TCRdb processed the 5' RACE reads again and assigns one entry to each CDR3 protein, with no DNA. This listing includes about 99,000 distinct CDR3 sequences. The source material was blood. The sequence was collected from a human donor with ulcerative colitis or Crohn's disease, or a healthy co-twin of an affected twin (not recorded which).

CDR3 protein: CASRLSGRVGTEAFF. The V call is TRBV5-1, the J call TRBJ1-1. The CDR3 has 15 amino acids. The germline V gene encodes CDR1 SGHRS and CDR2 YFSETQ.